A selection of T cell receptor beta chains follows, all from one sample in a study of cytomegalovirus exposure and HLA in healthy donors. Libraries were prepared by immunoSEQ multiplex PCR; TCRdb keeps only in-frame clonotypes and omits some of them. The data show about 120,000 clones, with roughly 80% seen just once and more than 7% held by the top ten. Sequencing was carried out using PBMCs. These receptor sequences come from a female donor in good health and CMV-seropositive. Both conserved end residues are part of each CDR3. The D gene is left open where the match is weak. Clone size, where shown, is once, few, many, or a class for clones that have expanded.

>TRBD1|NA|TRBJ1-2|TRBV2
TGTGCCAGCACTCGAAGACAGGGGGCTTTAACTAACTATGGCTACACCTTC
CASTRRQGALTNYGYTF
>TRBD1|NA|TRBJ1-1|TRBV19
TGTGCCAGTAGTTTCGACAGGGGGAACACTGAAGCTTTCTTT
CASSFDRGNTEAFF
>TRBD1|few|TRBJ1-2|TRBV6-1
TGTGCCAGCAGTGAAAGAAGGGACAGCTATGGCTACACCTTC
CASSERRDSYGYTF
>NA|NA|TRBJ2-6|TRBV15
TGTGCCACCAGCAGAGAGGCTTCAGGGTTCCCTGGGGCCAACGTCCTGACTTTC
CATSREASGFPGANVLTF
>NA|few|TRBJ2-5|TRBV4-2
TGTGCCAGCAGCCAAGATGTTGGGGGGTCAGAGACCCAGTACTTC
CASSQDVGGSETQYF
>NA|NA|TRBJ1-1|TRBV6-5
TGTGCCAGCAGACACAGGAACACTGAAGCTTTCTTT
CASRHRNTEAFF
>TRBD1|NA|TRBJ2-5|TRBV29-1
TGCAGCGTGGCAGGGGGAAGGGAAGAGACCCAGTACTTC
CSVAGGREETQYF
>NA|few|TRBJ2-7|TRBV27
TGTGCCAGCAGCTTGGCCATTTACTACGAGCAGTACTTC
CASSLAIYYEQYF
>NA|once|TRBJ2-7|TRBV28
TGTGCCAGTCTTCAACAGGGCTACGAGCAGTACTTC
CASLQQGYEQYF
>NA|NA|TRBJ2-7|TRBV7-2
TGTGCCAGCAGCTTACACTACGAGCAGTACTTC
CASSLHYEQYF
>NA|NA|TRBJ2-5|TRBV7-3
TGTGCCAGCAGCTTTAGTAACAGGGAGGGAGAGACCCAGTACTTC
CASSFSNREGETQYF
>TRBD1|few|TRBJ2-7|TRBV4-1
TGCGCCAGCAGCCAAGAGCCGCCCCTGGGACAGGGGGACCACGAGCAGTACTTC
CASSQEPPLGQGDHEQYF
>NA|NA|TRBJ1-1|TRBV30
TGTGCCTGGAGAAGGGGCGCTGAAGCTTTCTTT
CAWRRGAEAFF
>TRBD2|NA|TRBJ2-7|TRBV19
TGTGCCAGTAGTCTAGGACTAGCGGGGAGAACGACCTACGAGCAGTACTTC
CASSLGLAGRTTYEQYF
>NA|NA|TRBJ1-4|TRBV5-1
TGCGCCAGCAGCCCAGGGGCAGAGAATGAAAAACTGTTTTTT
CASSPGAENEKLFF